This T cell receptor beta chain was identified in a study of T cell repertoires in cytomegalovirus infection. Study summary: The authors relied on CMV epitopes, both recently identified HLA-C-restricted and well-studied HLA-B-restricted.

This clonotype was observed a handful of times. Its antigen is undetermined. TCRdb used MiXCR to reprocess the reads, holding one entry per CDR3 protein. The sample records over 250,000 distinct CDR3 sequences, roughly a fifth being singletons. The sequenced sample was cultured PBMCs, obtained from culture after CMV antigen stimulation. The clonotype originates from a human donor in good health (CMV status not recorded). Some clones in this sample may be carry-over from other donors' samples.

The CDR3 DNA reads as TGTGCCAGCAGTCCGACAGCCGGGACAGCTTACGAGCAGTACTTC. It specifies CASSPTAGTAYEQYF. The chain carries TRBV27 and TRBJ2-7; 7 bases map to TRBD1. The V segment lost 5 bases and the J segment 4 bases; nucleotides outside the gene matches: 11. Germline loops: CDR1 MNHEY, CDR2 SMNVEV (reference sequence). The CDR3 is made up of 15 amino acids.